This TCR beta chain was captured in a study of T cells after yellow fever vaccination. This clonotype has ten or more counts. One entry per CDR3 protein, called by TCRdb with MiXCR from the 5' RACE reads. This table has approximately 120,000 distinct CDR3 sequences, approximately 14% appearing once. V lost 1 base to trimming and J lost 5 bases, with 14 bases between them. The CDR3 length is 15 residues. The germline gives CDR1 SGHVS, CDR2 FQNEAQ. The V call is TRBV7-8, the J call TRBJ2-5; TRBD2 might be the D (6 bases). The sequence derives from a man in his late teens or twenties who received the YFV17D yellow fever vaccine. The starting material was CD8+ T cells sorted from PBMCs, obtained 5 days after the yellow fever booster vaccination. DNA for the CDR3: TGTGCCAGCAGCTTAGTGGGGGGACTCCCCGAGACCCAGTACTTC. Protein product: CASSLVGGLPETQYF.